Listed below are T cell receptor beta chains from one sample, sequenced in a study of blood T cell repertoires in COVID-19. The method was immunoSEQ multiplex PCR; TCRdb's version includes in-frame clones alone and lacks a portion of them. The data show roughly 280,000 clones, about nine tenths seen once. Material for sequencing was peripheral blood. These TCRs come from a woman aged 25 to 39 with COVID-19, enrolled during active disease. Both conserved end residues are part of each CDR3. The D gene is left open where the match is weak. Clone size is given for some rows only: seen once, a few or many times, or a class if the clone is expanded.

J | V | D | size | DNA | CDR3
TRBJ1-2 | TRBV7-2 | TRBD1 | - | TGTGCCAGCAGCTTAGGGACAGGGAGAGGGGTCAAGGGCTATGGCTACACCTTC | CASSLGTGRGVKGYGYTF
TRBJ2-1 | TRBV18 | TRBD2 | - | TGTGCCAGCGCGCGGGAGTTCCCCGGCAATGAGCAGTTCTTC | CASAREFPGNEQFF
TRBJ1-1 | TRBV10-3 | TRBD1 | - | TGTGCCATCAGCGCCACCGGGACAGGGTCTGAAGCTTTCTTT | CAISATGTGSEAFF
TRBJ1-3 | TRBV12-5 | - | - | TGTGCTAGTGGTTTGGTGGGCGGAAACACCATATATTTT | CASGLVGGNTIYF
TRBJ2-2 | TRBV21-1 | - | - | TGTGCCAGCAGCCCGACGGGGAAGGAAGTAACCGGGGAGCTGTTTTTT | CASSPTGKEVTGELFF
TRBJ1-5 | TRBV19 | - | - | TGTGCCAGTAGTGACTCTGGGGGGTACAGGCAGCCCCAGCATTTT | CASSDSGGYRQPQHF
TRBJ2-7 | TRBV28 | TRBD1 | - | TGTGCCAGCAGTCCCGCGTGGACAGGGGATCCCTACGAGCAGTACTTC | CASSPAWTGDPYEQYF
TRBJ1-1 | TRBV7-2 | - | once | TGTGCCAGCAGCTTGGACAGATTGAACACTGAAGCTTTCTTT | CASSLDRLNTEAFF
TRBJ1-6 | TRBV6-6 | - | - | TGTGCCAGCAGTCACAACAGGGCCCGAAAGAGCTCCTATAATTCACCCCTCCACTTT | CASSHNRARKSSYNSPLHF
TRBJ2-3 | TRBV5-1 | TRBD2 | - | TGCGCCAGCAGCTCCGGGACTAGCGGGACAGATACGCAGTATTTT | CASSSGTSGTDTQYF
TRBJ2-5 | TRBV18 | - | - | TGTGCCAGCTCACCGACAGTACGTGGAGAGACCCAGTACTTC | CASSPTVRGETQYF